Detailed here is one T cell receptor (beta chain). This clonotype was seen ten or more times. Its antigen target is currently unknown. Base quality data are lacking; no much larger clone is found one base away. The time point tag for this specimen amounts to: sample taken at primary tumor resection. The donors were 70 or so patients from the lung TRACERx cohort who had early-stage, untreated non-small cell lung cancer. For TCR sequencing, whole RNA was extracted from tumor and nontumor lung tissue, or from cryopreserved PBMC samples, and no cell sorting was done. Only patients for whom sufficient RNA was available from at least two tumor regions were selected for TCR sequencing. From a lookup of the germline V gene, CDR1 and CDR2 are MDHEN and SYDVKM. The CDR3 runs 14 residues from the cysteine to the phenylalanine. Here the CDR3 DNA is all that survives: 42 bases in frame from base 1. V is trimmed back by 4 bases and J by 3 bases, and the junction contains 5 bases that no gene match accounts for.

This sample was included in a study of spatial heterogeneity in lung cancer (dated by TCRdb to the late 2010s). Background on the whole study: Beta-chain transcripts were consistently detected in greater numbers than alpha-chain transcripts, which likely reflects a higher abundance of beta-chain transcripts. The study quantitatively compared TCR alpha and beta repertoires across multiple tumor regions, matched nontumor lung and blood in non-small cell lung cancer. In the raw uncorrected reads, each unique combination of TCR and UMI appeared on average more than ten times. Nonsynonymous mutation counts, determined by whole-exome sequencing of tumor tissue, were related to TCR repertoire features. At surgery, 220 tumor regions, almost 65 matched nontumor lung samples and 56 PBMC samples were TCR-sequenced for both alpha and beta chains.

Study-wide findings and limitations: Ubiquitous expanded tumor TCRs were detected in blood more often at tumor resection than at routine follow-up. Confirming at a functional level the hypothesis that regional TCRs recognize regional mutations was considered to require additional single-cell paired TCR alpha and beta sequencing.

The library was produced with 5' RACE. The sequencer listed for this sample is NextSeq 500. In the TCR library protocol, a unique molecular identifier was attached to each TCR cDNA molecule so that PCR and sequencing errors could be corrected. The authors' pipeline ran thus. TCR identification, UMI-based error correction and CDR3 extraction were all carried out with Decombinator tools. TCRs above a frequency of 2 per 1,000, corresponding to the top 1% of the tumor frequency distribution, were defined as expanded. Renyi diversity was computed with the R vegan package after each repertoire had been subsampled 100 times to 5,000 TCRs. CDR3 similarity networks were built from amino acid triplet string-kernel similarity, with CDR3s being connected when pairwise similarity was above 0.82. TCRdb reran the public reads through fastp at Q25 and MiXCR, keeping productive beta chains. Each entry is one CDR3 protein sequence, shown with its most common DNA and genes. These V and J calls derive from TCRdb rather than the authors' analysis. Present in this sample are tens of thousands of distinct CDR3 sequences, about 12% of which were seen just once. The top ten clones comprise about 40% of the sample.

The sequence joins TRBV28 to TRBJ2-7; TRBD2 aligns with 8 central bases. The TCR was taken from a male donor with early-stage non-small cell lung cancer. This specimen was PBMCs, taken at surgery. Here the CDR3 is given as CASSWSGSYYEQYF. The DNA reads TGTGCCAGCAGTTGGAGCGGGAGTTACTACGAGCAGTACTTC. The CDR3, completed at both ends by the reference TRBV28 and TRBJ2-7 genes, gives the full variable domain DVKVTQSSRYLVKRTGEKVFLECVQDMDHENMFWYRQDPGLGLRLIYFSYDVKMKEKGDIPEGYSVSREKKERFSLILESASTNQTSMYLCASSWSGSYYEQYFGPGTRLTVT.